Listed below are T cell receptor beta chains from one sample, sequenced in a study of blood T cell repertoires in COVID-19. Assay used: immunoSEQ multiplex PCR; TCRdb lists only in-frame clones, some missing. The sample shows roughly 240,000 clones, roughly 85% of them seen only once. The sample taken for sequencing was peripheral blood. These receptors all come from a man aged 50 to 59 with COVID-19, enrolled during active disease. CDR3s include the opening cysteine and the closing phenylalanine or tryptophan. A D gene is named only where the DNA matches it firmly. The listing skips clone size in some rows; elsewhere it reads once, few, many or a size class.

TRBD1	TRBV6-5	TRBJ2-5	15	once	TGTGCCAGCAGTTACTTAGGGACAGGGTGGCAGACCCAGTACTTC	CASSYLGTGWQTQYF
TRBD2	TRBV7-2	TRBJ2-3	16	.	TGTGCCAGCAGCCCACACGGGACTAGCGGGACAGATACGCAGTATTTT	CASSPHGTSGTDTQYF
.	TRBV4-2	TRBJ1-4	15	.	TGTGCCAGCAGCCAGGGGGAGGGCCCTAATGAAAAACTGTTTTTT	CASSQGEGPNEKLFF
.	TRBV7-9	TRBJ2-2	15	.	TGTGCCAGCAGACTCGGGACAAAGAACACCGGGGAGCTGTTTTTT	CASRLGTKNTGELFF
TRBD1	TRBV6-1	TRBJ1-1	14	.	TGTGCCAGCAGTGAAGTAGGGGGCTGGACTGAAGCTTTCTTT	CASSEVGGWTEAFF
TRBD2	TRBV5-1	TRBJ2-5	15	.	TGCGCCAGCAGCCGGATAACGGGGGGCCAAGAGACCCAGTACTTC	CASSRITGGQETQYF
TRBD1	TRBV29-1	TRBJ1-2	14	.	TGCAGCGCTCGATCGGGACAGGGGGTTATTGGCTACACCTTC	CSARSGQGVIGYTF
.	TRBV2	TRBJ1-5	15	.	TGTGCCAGCAGTGTGCAGGGTGGGGGCGGTCAGCCCCAGCATTTT	CASSVQGGGGQPQHF
TRBD1	TRBV12-3/TRBV12-4	TRBJ1-2	13	.	TGTGCCAGCAGTTTGGGACAGGCGGATGGCTACACCTTC	CASSLGQADGYTF
.	TRBV27	TRBJ1-1	13	once	TGTGCCACATCCTTTACAGGGAACACTGAAGCTTTCTTT	CATSFTGNTEAFF
.	TRBV12-2	TRBJ1-1	18	few	TGTGCAAGTCGCTCGTACCGGGACTTCAACCACATGAACACTGAAGCTTTCTTT	CASRSYRDFNHMNTEAFF
.	TRBV28	TRBJ1-5	13	.	TGTGCCAGCAGTTCCGGGGGGCGTCAGCCCCAGCATTTT	CASSSGGRQPQHF
TRBD2	TRBV9	TRBJ2-5	15	.	TGTGCCAGCAGCAAACAGGGACTAGCGGGGGAGACCCAGTACTTC	CASSKQGLAGETQYF
TRBD1	TRBV19	TRBJ1-5	14	.	TGTGCCAGTAGCACCGACAGGGTAAATCAGCCCCAGCATTTT	CASSTDRVNQPQHF
.	TRBV11-2	TRBJ2-7	15	.	TGTGCCAGCAGCTCGGGAGTTCACAGCTCCTACGAGCAGTACTTC	CASSSGVHSSYEQYF
.	TRBV9	TRBJ2-2	15	once	TGTGCCAGCAGCGTAGTGGGACAAAACACCGGGGAGCTGTTTTTT	CASSVVGQNTGELFF
.	TRBV9	TRBJ2-2	14	.	TGTGCCAGCAGCGTAGCGGGTGACTCAGGGGAGCTGTTTTTT	CASSVAGDSGELFF
.	TRBV5-1	TRBJ2-2	22	.	TGCGCCAGCAGCCCGACCTACCTCGCGGGGGCCCGAATGGGAGCCAACACCGGGGAGCTGTTTTTT	CASSPTYLAGARMGANTGELFF
.	TRBV6-6	TRBJ2-1	11	.	TGTGCCAGCAGTTACGCGTATGAGCAGTTCTTC	CASSYAYEQFF
TRBD2	TRBV5-6	TRBJ2-5	16	.	TGTGCCAGCAGCTTCAAGTCTAGCGGGGTCCAAGAGACCCAGTACTTC	CASSFKSSGVQETQYF
TRBD2	TRBV28	TRBJ2-7	14	.	TGTGCCAGCAGTTTAGCGGGGGGGACCTACGAGCAGTACTTC	CASSLAGGTYEQYF
.	TRBV2	TRBJ1-5	14	.	TGTGCCAGCAGTGAGGCGGGACGTAATCAGCCCCAGCATTTT	CASSEAGRNQPQHF
TRBD1	TRBV9	TRBJ2-5	14	.	TGTGCCAGCAGCATCCGAGGGGGCCCAGAGACCCAGTACTTC	CASSIRGGPETQYF
TRBD1	TRBV7-8	TRBJ1-6	15	once	TGTGCCAGCGTCCGGGACAGGACCTATAATTCACCCCTCCACTTT	CASVRDRTYNSPLHF
TRBD2	TRBV7-2	TRBJ2-7	16	.	TGTGCCAGCAGTCCGGCGGGGGGCTGGAGCTCCTACGAGCAGTACTTC	CASSPAGGWSSYEQYF
.	TRBV28	TRBJ1-4	15	.	TGTGCCAGCAGTACCGGGACAAGAACTAATGAAAAACTGTTTTTT	CASSTGTRTNEKLFF
TRBD1	TRBV3-1/TRBV3-2	TRBJ2-5	15	.	TGTGCCAGCAGCCAAGAGGGACAGGGGGCGGAGACCCAGTACTTC	CASSQEGQGAETQYF
TRBD1	TRBV12-5	TRBJ1-2	14	few	TGTGCTAGTAGTGCAGGGGGCAGAAACTATGGCTACACCTTC	CASSAGGRNYGYTF
TRBD1	TRBV7-9	TRBJ1-2	17	.	TGTCCACAGGGGTCTCCGCAGATACTCCGGGCTAACTATGGCTACACCTTC	CPQGSPQILRANYGYTF
.	TRBV5-1	TRBJ1-4	16	.	TGCGCCAGCAGCGTCGGGACATTGAAGGCTGGGGAAAAACTGTTTTTT	CASSVGTLKAGEKLFF
.	TRBV19	TRBJ1-1	14	.	TGTGCCAGTAGTCGGGGTTTGCTGAACACTGAAGCTTTCTTT	CASSRGLLNTEAFF
TRBD1	TRBV9	TRBJ1-5	15	.	TGTGCCAGCAGCGGCGGACAGGGGGTGGGTCAGCCCCAGCATTTT	CASSGGQGVGQPQHF
.	TRBV27	TRBJ2-7	15	once	TGTGCCAGCAGTTTAGCCCCCAGGGCAAGTTACGAGCAGTACTTC	CASSLAPRASYEQYF
.	TRBV9	TRBJ2-3	13	.	TGTGCCAGCAGCGACGGGAGAGGAGATACGCAGTATTTT	CASSDGRGDTQYF
TRBD2	TRBV7-3	TRBJ2-7	14	.	TGTGCCAGCAGCCCTGGGACTAGCACGCACGAGCAGTACTTC	CASSPGTSTHEQYF
TRBD2	TRBV6-2/TRBV6-3	TRBJ2-2	15	.	TGTGCCAGCAGTTACTGGGGGGGGTACACCGGGGAGCTGTTTTTT	CASSYWGGYTGELFF
TRBD2	TRBV3-1/TRBV3-2	TRBJ2-3	16	.	TGTGCCAGCAGCCAAGGTTCTAGCGGGAGGTTAGATACGCAGTATTTT	CASSQGSSGRLDTQYF
.	TRBV3-1/TRBV3-2	TRBJ1-1	14	.	TGTGCCAGCAGCCAATTTGACAGTGGAAGCGAAGCTTTCTTT	CASSQFDSGSEAFF
.	TRBV6-2/TRBV6-3	TRBJ2-7	14	.	TGTGCCAGCAGTTACTCGAGGCAGAGCTACGAGCAGTACTTC	CASSYSRQSYEQYF
.	TRBV19	TRBJ2-2	15	.	TGTGCCAGTAGTATAAGGGTAGGGGGTACCGGGGAGCTGTTTTTT	CASSIRVGGTGELFF
.	TRBV21-1	TRBJ1-6	18	.	TGTGCCAGCAGCAAATGCCCTTGGCGCCGGACTGATAATTCACCCCTCCACTTT	CASSKCPWRRTDNSPLHF
.	TRBV30	TRBJ1-6	11	.	TGTGCCTGGAACTACGGGGGAACCCTCCACTTT	CAWNYGGTLHF
.	TRBV6-5	TRBJ1-1	16	.	TGTGCCAGCAGTTACCCCCAGGGAGGGTTGCGCACTGAAGCTTTCTTT	CASSYPQGGLRTEAFF
TRBD2	TRBV5-4	TRBJ2-3	16	.	TGTGCCAGCAGCTCGGTCCTTAGCGGGGGGTCAGATACGCAGTATTTT	CASSSVLSGGSDTQYF
.	TRBV30	TRBJ1-2	13	.	TGTGCCTGGAGTACGGCCCCGCGGTATGGCTACACCTTC	CAWSTAPRYGYTF
.	TRBV19	TRBJ2-7	14	.	TGTGCCAGTAGTTTATCCAGTGTTCCCTACGAGCAGTACTTC	CASSLSSVPYEQYF
.	TRBV24-1	TRBJ1-2	15	.	TGTGCCACCAGTGATGCCCCGGGGGAAAACTATGGCTACACCTTC	CATSDAPGENYGYTF
.	TRBV6-5	TRBJ2-7	13	once	TGTGCCAGCAGTTACGACAGACCCTACGAGCAGTACTTC	CASSYDRPYEQYF
.	TRBV9	TRBJ2-7	14	.	TGTGCCAGCAGCCCCCAGGGGGGCCGGTACGAGCAGTACTTC	CASSPQGGRYEQYF
TRBD1	TRBV28	TRBJ2-7	17	.	TGTGCCAGCAGTTTAGAACAGGGGTGGTATGATACCTACGAGCAGTACTTC	CASSLEQGWYDTYEQYF